This T cell receptor (beta chain) was recorded in a study of shared clonotypes between healthy human individuals. V trimming: 3 bases; J trimming: 4 bases; junction bases outside the gene matches: 5. This CDR3 comprises 14 residues. Germline CDR1 is LNHNV and CDR2 is YYDKDF (reference sequence). Naive CD8 isolation took CD45RO-negative cells positively selected for CCR7 and excluded terminally differentiated effector memory CD45RA+ cells. The assay was immunoSEQ multiplex PCR, and TCRdb's table has in-frame clones only and misses some. The sample includes 2 million to 2.5 million clones, around 93% of them seen just once.

This TCR came from a man aged 18 to 35 in good health. Some clones in this sample may be carry-over from other donors' samples. Sequencing was performed on naive CD8+ T cells from PBMCs. V usage is TRBV15 and J usage is TRBJ2-7; TRBD2 matches at 8 bases. CDR3 sequence reads: CATSSPREGYEQYF. In nucleotides, the CDR3 is TGTGCCACCAGCAGCCCCCGGGAGGGGTACGAGCAGTACTTC.